This T cell receptor (beta chain) comes out of a study of OX40 agonist ivuxolimab in advanced cancers. Sequenced by immunoSEQ multiplex PCR; TCRdb stores in-frame clones only, minus some. The sample yields 75,000 to 80,000 clones, 90% to 95% seen once. Trimming took off 5 bases at V and 7 bases at J, with 18 bases between the two ends. Germline CDR1 is MDHEN and CDR2 is SYDVKM. This CDR3 contains 15 residues. The sequence was collected from an adult with an advanced solid tumor such as melanoma, head and neck, liver or kidney cancer. The J gene is TRBJ1-5, the V gene TRBV28, with D possibly matching TRBD1 (5 bases). The sequencing here drew on CD4+ or CD8+ T cells sorted from blood, taken in a trial of the OX40 agonist ivuxolimab. The CDR3 coding sequence is TGTGCCAGCAGTCCCTCCGTCAGGGAGGAGCAGCCCCAGCATTTT. It is translated as CASSPSVREEQPQHF.